This is a list of T cell receptor beta chains from one sample in a study of T cell responses to AZD1222 COVID-19 vaccine. Sequencing was performed with immunoSEQ multiplex PCR; in TCRdb, only in-frame clones are kept and a portion is missing. The data show more than 100,000 clones, roughly 90% seen once. The sequencing used peripheral blood, collected on day 0 of AZD1222 vaccination. The receptors here all came from an adult in good health. Each CDR3 is given without its conserved first and last residue.

V gene: TRBV2
CDR3 protein: ASRMGQEGEKLF

V gene: TRBV7-9
CDR3 protein: ASSQGQGYSNQPQH

V gene: TRBV5-1
CDR3 protein: ASKGQGATTEAF

V gene: TRBV6-2/TRBV6-3
CDR3 protein: ASSWRSLAGTQETQY

V gene: TRBV18
CDR3 protein: ASSSPNQPQH

V gene: TRBV5-1
CDR3 protein: ASSPDSGLRTDTQY

V gene: TRBV11-2
CDR3 protein: ASSATRGRETQY

V gene: TRBV5-1
CDR3 protein: ASSLAGRVLGRGANEKLF

V gene: TRBV19
CDR3 protein: ASSRDTDQPQH

V gene: TRBV9
CDR3 protein: ASSVIGPYGYT

V gene: TRBV5-1
CDR3 protein: ASSLGSGTLKETQY

V gene: TRBV11-3
CDR3 protein: ASSRRQGGNTGELF

V gene: TRBV14
CDR3 protein: ASRDSGGYGYT

V gene: TRBV29-1
CDR3 protein: SGGQPMDNEQF

V gene: TRBV5-5
CDR3 protein: ASSSGLAGGTYNEQF

V gene: TRBV3-1/TRBV3-2
CDR3 protein: ASSSWTSGIRYNEQF

V gene: TRBV28
CDR3 protein: ASILNRGNTEAF

V gene: TRBV7-8
CDR3 protein: ASSLVMITGNTIY